The TCR beta chain under discussion was sequenced for a study of PD-1 blockade in classical Hodgkin lymphoma. Overall study context: Intravenous infusions of nivolumab 3 mg/kg reached patients every 2 weeks.

A few counts support this clone. The antigen remains undetermined. The data were produced by immunoSEQ multiplex PCR, yet TCRdb's version contains in-frame clones alone and is incomplete. The repertoire holds about 20,000 clones, about 73% seen once, with approximately 25% in the top ten. Following autologous stem cell transplantation, relapse occurred in every patient, and exposure to brentuximab vedotin varied. Whole-study results and caveats: Still unresolved is the cause of the repertoire differences, which may be disease activity or prior therapy. Newly diagnosed patients and complete responders had comparable diversity at baseline.

The CDR3 has 11 residues. V dropped 8 bases and J dropped 6 bases, with 11 bases sitting between them. The germline V gene encodes CDR1 MNHGY and CDR2 SVAAGI. The rearrangement joins TRBV6-9 to TRBJ2-7; either TRBD1 or TRBD2 may fit D (6 bases each). This clonotype originated in a human donor with classical Hodgkin lymphoma. The material sequenced was peripheral blood mononuclear cells (PBMCs), taken before the second cycle of nivolumab. The chain's CDR3 is CASRGLGEQYF. The CDR3 DNA follows: TGTGCCAGCCGGGGGCTTGGCGAGCAGTACTTC.